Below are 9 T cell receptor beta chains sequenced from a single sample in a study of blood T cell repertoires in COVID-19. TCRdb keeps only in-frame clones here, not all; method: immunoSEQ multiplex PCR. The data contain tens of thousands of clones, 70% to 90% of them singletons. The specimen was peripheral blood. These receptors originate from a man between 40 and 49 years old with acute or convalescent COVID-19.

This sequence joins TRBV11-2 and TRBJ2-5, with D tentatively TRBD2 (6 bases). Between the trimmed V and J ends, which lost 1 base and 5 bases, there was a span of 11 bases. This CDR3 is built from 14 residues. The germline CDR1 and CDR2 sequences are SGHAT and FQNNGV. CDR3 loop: CASSLVRGRETQYF. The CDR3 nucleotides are TGTGCCAGCAGCTTAGTTCGGGGGAGGGAGACCCAGTACTTC.

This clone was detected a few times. CDR3 sequence: CASSLVVGTGGGYEQYF. The CDR3 DNA follows: TGTGCCAGCAGCTTAGTCGTCGGGACAGGGGGTGGGTACGAGCAGTACTTC. The chain carries TRBV7-9 and TRBJ2-7; 11 bases are a match to TRBD1. The CDR3 extends over 17 amino acids. The V gene end was trimmed by 1 base and the J gene end by 4 bases; junction bases not matched to a gene: 9. Per the germline V gene, CDR1 is SEHNR and CDR2 is FQNEAQ (reference sequence).

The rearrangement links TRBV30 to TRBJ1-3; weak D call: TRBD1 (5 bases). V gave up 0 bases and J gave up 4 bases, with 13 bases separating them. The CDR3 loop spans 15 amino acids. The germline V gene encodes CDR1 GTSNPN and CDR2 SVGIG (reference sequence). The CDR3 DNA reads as TGTGCCTGGAGTGTAATAGGGGTGTGGGGAAACACCATATATTTT. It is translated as CAWSVIGVWGNTIYF. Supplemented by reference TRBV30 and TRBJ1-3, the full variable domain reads SQTIHQWPATLVQPVGSPLSLECTVEGTSNPNLYWYRQAAGRGLQLLFYSVGIGQISSEVPQNLSASRPQDRQFILSSKKLLLSDSGFYLCAWSVIGVWGNTIYFGEGSWLTVV.

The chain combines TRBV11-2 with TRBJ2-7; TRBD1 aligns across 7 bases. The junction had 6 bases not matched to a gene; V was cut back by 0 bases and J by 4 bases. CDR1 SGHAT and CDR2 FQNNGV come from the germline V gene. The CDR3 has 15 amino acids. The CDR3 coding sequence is TGTGCCAGCAGCTTAGAGAGGGGGCCACAATACGAGCAGTACTTC. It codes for CASSLERGPQYEQYF.

The CDR3 protein is CASGRGPNTEAFF. The CDR3 region has the DNA TGTGCCAGCGGCAGGGGCCCGAACACTGAAGCTTTCTTT. The V call is TRBV3-1 (or the pseudogene TRBV3-2), the J call TRBJ1-1; a possible D gene is TRBD1 (6 bases). The V gene's germline CDR1 is LGHDT and CDR2 YNNKEL (reference sequence). This CDR3 region has 13 residues. Trimming took off 8 bases at V and 1 base at J, with 11 bases between the two ends.

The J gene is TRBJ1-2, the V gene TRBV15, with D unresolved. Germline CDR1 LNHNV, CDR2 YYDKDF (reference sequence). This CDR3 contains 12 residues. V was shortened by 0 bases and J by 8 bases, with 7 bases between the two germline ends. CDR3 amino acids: CATSRDWRGYTF. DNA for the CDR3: TGTGCCACCAGCAGAGATTGGCGGGGCTACACCTTC.

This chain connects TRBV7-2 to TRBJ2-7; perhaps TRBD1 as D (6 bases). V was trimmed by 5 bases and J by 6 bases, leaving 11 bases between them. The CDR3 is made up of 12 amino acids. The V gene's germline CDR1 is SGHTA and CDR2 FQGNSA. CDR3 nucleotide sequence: TGTGCCAGCAGCCGCAGGGGAAGCGAGCAGTACTTC. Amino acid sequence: CASSRRGSEQYF.

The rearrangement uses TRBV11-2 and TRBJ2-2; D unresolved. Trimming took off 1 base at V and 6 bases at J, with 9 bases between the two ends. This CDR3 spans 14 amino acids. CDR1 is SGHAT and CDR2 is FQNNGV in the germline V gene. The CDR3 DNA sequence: TGTGCCAGCAGCTTAGGCAGGTGGGCCGGGGAGCTGTTTTTT. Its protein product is CASSLGRWAGELFF.

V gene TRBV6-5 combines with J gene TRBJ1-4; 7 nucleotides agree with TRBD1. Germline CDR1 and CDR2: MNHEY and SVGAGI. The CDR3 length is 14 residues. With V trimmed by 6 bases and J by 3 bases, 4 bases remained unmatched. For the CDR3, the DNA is TGTGCCAGCAGCGTGGACAGGCCTAATGAAAAACTGTTTTTT. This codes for CASSVDRPNEKLFF.